This T cell receptor (beta chain) was sequenced for a study of cytomegalovirus exposure and HLA in healthy donors. The V segment lost 1 base and the J segment 6 bases; nucleotides outside the gene matches: 8. Germline CDR1 and CDR2: SGHAT and FQNNGV. The CDR3 extends over 16 amino acids. Amplification used 60 Vbeta primers and 13 Jbeta primers. The protocol was immunoSEQ multiplex PCR, while the TCRdb copy is restricted to in-frame clones and leaves out a portion. The sample lists 120,000 or so clones, approximately 80% occurring once. The J gene is TRBJ2-3, the V gene TRBV11-2; TRBD2 matches at 9 bases. Sequencing was carried out using PBMCs. This clonotype was sampled from a man aged 25-45 years in good health and CMV-seropositive. The CDR3: CASSLVTAGGPDTQYF. In DNA form, the CDR3 reads TGTGCCAGCAGCTTAGTCACAGCGGGGGGCCCGGATACGCAGTATTTT.